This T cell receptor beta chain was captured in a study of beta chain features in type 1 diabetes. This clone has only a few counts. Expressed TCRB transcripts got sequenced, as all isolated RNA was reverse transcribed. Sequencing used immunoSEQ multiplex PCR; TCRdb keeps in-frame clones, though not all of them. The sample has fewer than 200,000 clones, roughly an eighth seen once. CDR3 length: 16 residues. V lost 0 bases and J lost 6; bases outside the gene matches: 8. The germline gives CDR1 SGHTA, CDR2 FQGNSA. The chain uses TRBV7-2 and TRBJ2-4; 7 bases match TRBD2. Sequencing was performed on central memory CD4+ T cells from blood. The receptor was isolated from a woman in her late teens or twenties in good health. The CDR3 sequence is CASSLASIGGRNIQYF. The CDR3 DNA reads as TGTGCCAGCAGCTTAGCATCTATCGGCGGGAGAAACATTCAGTACTTC.